These 13 T cell receptor beta chains came from one sample sequenced in a study of T cells after yellow fever vaccination. TCRdb reprocessed the 5' RACE reads via MiXCR and lists one record per CDR3 protein. The table lists over 25,000 distinct CDR3 sequences, about 10% of them singletons. The sequenced sample was PBMCs, either bulk or a sorted T-cell subset (CD4+, CD8+, memory, or dextramer-sorted; not recorded which), obtained more than 14 days after the first yellow fever vaccination. These receptors were taken from a man aged 18-30 years who received the YFV17D yellow fever vaccine.

In its sample, this clonotype was seen many times. The chain joins TRBV6-2 or TRBV6-3 to TRBJ2-1; 9 nucleotides align to TRBD2. Per germline, CDR1 MNHEY and CDR2 SVGEGT. The length of the CDR3 is 15 residues. J lost 3 bases, V lost 7 bases, and 7 bases had no gene match. CDR3 protein: CASINSGGRYNEQFF. The CDR3 region has the DNA TGTGCCAGCATTAATAGCGGGGGACGCTACAATGAGCAGTTCTTC.

This clonotype showed up many times. The chain joins TRBV4-2 to TRBJ2-7; TRBD1 matches at 11 bases. The CDR3 consists of 16 residues. J lost 3 bases, V lost 0 bases, and 4 bases had no gene match. Germline V gene lookup returns CDR1 LGHNA and CDR2 YNFKEQ. CDR3 bases: TGTGCCAGCAGCCAAGATAGGGGGACAGGGGGCTACGAGCAGTACTTC. It is translated as CASSQDRGTGGYEQYF.

With regard to this clonotype: Since a much larger clone is just one base distant, this may be a read error. The chain uses TRBV4-3 and TRBJ2-3; 9 bases agree with TRBD1. CDR1 is LGHNA, CDR2 YSLEER, per germline. The CDR3 sequence is 15 residues long. V was pared by 9 bases and J by 4 bases, with 11 bases of the junction left unmatched. The CDR3 here is CARRDRQGVSDTQYF. The DNA for the CDR3 is TGCGCCAGAAGAGACAGACAGGGGGTTTCAGATACGCAGTATTTT.

This clonotype appeared many times. The chain has TRBV4-3 and TRBJ2-1; 7 positions match TRBD2. CDR3 size: 18 residues. V lost 4 bases, J lost 1 base, and 13 bases stayed unmatched. The germline gives CDR1 LGHNA, CDR2 YSLEER. CDR3 region: CASSRLGTGGGSYNEQFF. As DNA, the CDR3 is TGCGCCAGCAGCCGTCTTGGTACGGGGGGTGGTTCCTACAATGAGCAGTTCTTC.

This clonotype was detected many times. V usage is TRBV20-1 and J usage is TRBJ1-2, with 8 bases fitting TRBD1. The germline CDR1 and CDR2 sequences are DFQATT and SNEGSKA (reference sequence). This CDR3 is 13 amino acids long. V lost 7 bases and J lost 7; bases outside the gene matches: 11. This chain's CDR3 is CSVTDRAGGGYTF. The CDR3 DNA is TGCAGTGTTACGGACAGGGCCGGAGGTGGCTACACCTTC.

By proportion, this clonotype is medium-sized. This chain links TRBV27 with TRBJ2-7; TRBD1 matches 7 bases. Trimming at V came to 6 bases and at J to 5 bases, leaving 10 bases not matched to a gene. This CDR3 is 14 amino acids long. CDR1 MNHEY and CDR2 SMNVEV come from the germline V gene (reference sequence). CDR3 sequence: CASSRKTGTDEQYV. Here the CDR3 DNA reads TGTGCCAGCAGCCGTAAGACCGGGACAGACGAGCAGTACGTC.

To note about this clonotype: One junction end disagrees with the germline gene, perhaps due to a read error. The chain employs TRBV3-1 and TRBJ1-6; no definite D call. Germline CDR1 reads LGHDT; CDR2 reads YNNKEL (reference sequence). This CDR3 contains 15 residues. In DNA form, the CDR3 reads TGTGCCACCAGCCAGCAGGTGGCCGCCGGTTCACCCCTCCACTTT. This encodes CATSQQVAAGSPLHF.

In its sample, this clonotype was seen many times. This chain connects TRBV11-2 to TRBJ2-5, with 7 bases identical to TRBD1. Germline values: CDR1 SGHAT, CDR2 FQNNGV. The CDR3 runs to 15 residues. The junction had 10 bases not matched to a gene; V was cut back by 6 bases and J by 3 bases. The CDR3 bases are TGTGCCAGCAGGCGAATACAGGGGTACGAAGAGACCCAGTACTTC. The encoded protein is CASRRIQGYEETQYF.

J is TRBJ2-2 and V is TRBV5-6; D is perhaps TRBD1 or TRBD2 (5 bases each). CDR3 size: 14 residues. V was cut by 4 bases and J by 7 bases, with 14 bases left in between. Germline CDR1 and CDR2: SGHDT and YYEEEE. CDR3 in amino acids: CASSPGLLCGELFF. The CDR3, as DNA: TGTGCCAGCAGCCCGGGGCTCCTCTGCGGGGAGCTGTTTTTT. Complete variable domain (other parts from reference TRBV5-6 and TRBJ2-2): DAGVTQSPTHLIKTRGQQVTLRCSPKSGHDTVSWYQQALGQGPQFIFQYYEEEERQRGNFPDRFSGHQFPNYSSELNVNALLLGDSALYLCASSPGLLCGELFFGEGSRLTVL.

This clonotype was found many times. The J gene is TRBJ2-3, the V gene TRBV24-1; tentatively, D is TRBD1 (5 bases). This CDR3 is 14 amino acids long. Per the germline V gene, CDR1 is KGHDR and CDR2 is SFDVKD. Trimming pared 3 bases from V and 4 bases from J, leaving 10 bases between. CDR3 in amino acids: CATSDQTGPDTQYF. CDR3 DNA: TGTGCCACCAGTGATCAAACAGGTCCAGATACGCAGTATTTT.

This clonotype has a count of ten or more. V and J are TRBV24-1 and TRBJ2-1; D is ambiguous. The CDR3 runs 13 residues. The V and J ends lost 3 bases and 5 bases respectively, with 7 bases between them. Germline V gene data show CDR1 as KGHDR and CDR2 as SFDVKD. The CDR3 DNA reads TGTGCCACCAGTGATAACCCCGACAATGAGCAGTTCTTC. Translating gives CATSDNPDNEQFF.

This clonotype was picked up many times. The chain joins TRBV7-8 to TRBJ2-2, with a tentative D call TRBD1 (7 bases). V was pared by 5 bases and J by 6 bases, with 22 bases between. CDR1 and CDR2 (germline): SGHVS, FQNEAQ. This CDR3 contains 17 residues. The CDR3 region is CASSNNDREVVAGELFF. The CDR3 nucleotides are TGTGCCAGCAGCAACAACGACAGGGAGGTAGTGGCCGGGGAGCTGTTTTTT. Looking up the rest from reference TRBV7-8 and TRBJ2-2 gives the full variable domain: GAGVSQSPRYKVAKRGQDVALRCDPISGHVSLFWYQQALGQGPEFLTYFQNEAQLDKSGLPSDRFFAERPEGSVSTLKIQRTQQEDSAVYLCASSNNDREVVAGELFFGEGSRLTVL.

This clonotype was detected ten times or more. V gene TRBV6-5 combines with J gene TRBJ2-7; TRBD1 matches 9 bases. V was pared by 5 bases and J by 7 bases, with 9 bases of the junction left unmatched. In germline, CDR1 is MNHEY, CDR2 SVGAGI. This CDR3 has 14 residues. The CDR3 nucleotides read TGTGCCAGCAGTCCGGGACAGGGAGTGGGAGAGCAGTACGTC. Protein sequence: CASSPGQGVGEQYV.